The 8 T cell receptor beta chains below all came from one sample that was sequenced in a study of blood T cell repertoires in COVID-19. Sequencing was performed with immunoSEQ multiplex PCR; in TCRdb, only in-frame clones are kept and a portion is missing. This sample yields about 230,000 clones, of which nearly 85% are seen a single time; roughly 1.3% belongs to the top ten. What was sequenced was peripheral blood. These receptors were taken from a woman aged 25 to 45 with COVID-19, enrolled during active disease.

The chain has TRBV4-3 and TRBJ2-5; 9 bases align to TRBD2. The germline gives CDR1 LGHNA, CDR2 YSLEER. With 2 bases clipped from V and 3 bases from J, the junction kept 4 bases outside the gene matches. This CDR3 has 15 amino acids. The CDR3 loop reads CASSQSGLAEETQYF. DNA of the CDR3: TGCGCCAGCAGCCAATCGGGACTAGCAGAAGAGACCCAGTACTTC.

The genes are TRBV4-1 and TRBJ2-1, with D hard to call. CDR1 and CDR2 from the germline V gene are MGHRA and YSYEKL. Trimming left V 1 base short and J 7 bases short, with 14 bases between. This CDR3 contains 15 residues. The CDR3 reads CASSQVGVGLNEQFF. In DNA form, the CDR3 reads TGCGCCAGCAGCCAAGTAGGAGTCGGTTTAAATGAGCAGTTCTTC.

This clone was seen a single time. The CDR3, as DNA: TGTGCCACCATGACAAATCCCGCAGGTGGAACAAACAATGAGCAGTTCTTC. It codes for CATMTNPAGGTNNEQFF. The chain has TRBV6-4 and TRBJ2-1; no reliable D call. The CDR3 spans 17 residues. The germline V gene encodes CDR1 MRHNA and CDR2 SNTAGT. Trimming stripped 10 bases from V and 5 bases from J, with 27 bases between.

This chain joins TRBV7-2 and TRBJ2-7; 7 positions match TRBD2. The J segment lost 1 base and the V segment lost 1 base, leaving 13 bases of the junction unmatched. Germline V CDR1 and CDR2: SGHTA, FQGNSA. CDR3 length: 18 residues. CDR3 amino acids: CASSLGGVSSGQSYEQYF. The CDR3 DNA is TGTGCCAGCAGCTTAGGAGGGGTGTCTAGCGGTCAGTCCTACGAGCAGTACTTC.

The chain combines TRBV11-2 with TRBJ2-6; a possible D gene is TRBD1 (6 bases). Between the trimmed V and J ends, which lost 6 bases and 0 bases, there was a span of 21 bases. Germline lookup yields CDR1 SGHAT and CDR2 FQNNGV. The CDR3 is 19 amino acids. The CDR3 DNA follows: TGTGCCAGCAGTTTGTACCCCTTGGGACACATCTCTGGGGCCAACGTCCTGACTTTC. This codes for CASSLYPLGHISGANVLTF.

The CDR3 loop is CASSQEWAGGSYEQYF. The CDR3 DNA reads as TGCGCCAGCAGCCAAGAGTGGGCAGGGGGCAGCTACGAGCAGTACTTC. V and J are TRBV4-3 and TRBJ2-7; TRBD1 matches 8 bases. The CDR3 has 16 residues. Germline trimming cut 0 bases from V and 3 bases from J; bases unmatched to any gene: 7. Germline CDR1 reads LGHNA; CDR2 reads YSLEER.

The chain combines TRBV19 with TRBJ2-7; 9 positions agree with TRBD2. The length of the CDR3 is 14 residues. Germline V gene lookup returns CDR1 LNHDA and CDR2 SQIVND (reference sequence). V was pared by 5 bases and J by 5 bases, with 7 bases of the junction left unmatched. Written as DNA, the CDR3 is TGTGCCAGTAGTCTTCTAGCGGGATCCCACGAGCAGTACTTC. This translates into CASSLLAGSHEQYF.

V and J are TRBV7-2 and TRBJ2-5; possibly TRBD1 for D (5 bases). Trimming took off 5 bases at V and 1 base at J, with 8 bases between the two ends. The CDR3 has 13 amino acids. CDR1 is SGHTA, CDR2 FQGNSA, per germline. The CDR3 here is CASSGHIQETQYF. The CDR3 DNA reads TGTGCCAGCAGCGGACACATCCAAGAGACCCAGTACTTC.